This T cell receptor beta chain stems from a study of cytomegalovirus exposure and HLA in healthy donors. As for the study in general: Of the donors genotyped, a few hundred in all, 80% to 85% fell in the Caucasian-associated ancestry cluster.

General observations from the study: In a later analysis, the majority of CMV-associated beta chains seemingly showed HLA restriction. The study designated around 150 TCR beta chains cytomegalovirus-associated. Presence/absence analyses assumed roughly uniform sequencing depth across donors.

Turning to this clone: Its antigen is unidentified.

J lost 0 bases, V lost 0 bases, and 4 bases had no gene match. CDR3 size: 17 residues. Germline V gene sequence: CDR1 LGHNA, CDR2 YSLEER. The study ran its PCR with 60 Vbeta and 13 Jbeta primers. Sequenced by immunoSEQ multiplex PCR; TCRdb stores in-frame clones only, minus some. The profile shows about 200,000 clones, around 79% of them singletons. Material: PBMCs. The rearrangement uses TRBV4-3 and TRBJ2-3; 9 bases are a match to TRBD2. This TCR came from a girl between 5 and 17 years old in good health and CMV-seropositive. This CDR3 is CASSQDLLAGSTDTQYF. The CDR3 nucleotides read TGCGCCAGCAGCCAAGATTTGCTAGCGGGGAGCACAGATACGCAGTATTTT.